This T cell receptor (beta chain) was identified in a study of control samples from healthy donors and cancer patients (dated by TCRdb to the early 2020s). Libraries were constructed by the immunoSEQ multiplex PCR assay. TCRdb limited this immuneACCESS table to in-frame rearrangements with V and J called. A share of clones is missing; checked studies link under half to unresolved V genes, and the rest is unexplained. Here the sample has 95,000 to 150,000 clones; more than 70% occur a single time. Around 40% of the sample is taken by the ten largest. A word on this clone: Its specific antigen is unknown. No much larger clonotype is one base removed from it; base qualities were not supplied.

The CDR3 starts with the cysteine, ends with the phenylalanine, and has 17 residues. Of the read, only the CDR3 DNA is kept; its 51 bases are in frame from base 1. V is cut back by 3 bases and J by 1 base, with 9 bases in the junction unmatched. CDR1 and CDR2 were assigned from the germline V gene as SGDLS and YYNGEE. This receptor was identified in a man aged 45-65 years in good health. Sequenced material: blood. The V and J segments used are TRBV9 and TRBJ2-2, and TRBD2 aligns with 7 junction nucleotides. The CDR3 region has the sequence CASSGPFSGGNTGELFF. Read as DNA, the sequence is TGTGCCAGCAGCGGCCCCTTCTCGGGGGGGAACACCGGGGAGCTGTTTTTT.